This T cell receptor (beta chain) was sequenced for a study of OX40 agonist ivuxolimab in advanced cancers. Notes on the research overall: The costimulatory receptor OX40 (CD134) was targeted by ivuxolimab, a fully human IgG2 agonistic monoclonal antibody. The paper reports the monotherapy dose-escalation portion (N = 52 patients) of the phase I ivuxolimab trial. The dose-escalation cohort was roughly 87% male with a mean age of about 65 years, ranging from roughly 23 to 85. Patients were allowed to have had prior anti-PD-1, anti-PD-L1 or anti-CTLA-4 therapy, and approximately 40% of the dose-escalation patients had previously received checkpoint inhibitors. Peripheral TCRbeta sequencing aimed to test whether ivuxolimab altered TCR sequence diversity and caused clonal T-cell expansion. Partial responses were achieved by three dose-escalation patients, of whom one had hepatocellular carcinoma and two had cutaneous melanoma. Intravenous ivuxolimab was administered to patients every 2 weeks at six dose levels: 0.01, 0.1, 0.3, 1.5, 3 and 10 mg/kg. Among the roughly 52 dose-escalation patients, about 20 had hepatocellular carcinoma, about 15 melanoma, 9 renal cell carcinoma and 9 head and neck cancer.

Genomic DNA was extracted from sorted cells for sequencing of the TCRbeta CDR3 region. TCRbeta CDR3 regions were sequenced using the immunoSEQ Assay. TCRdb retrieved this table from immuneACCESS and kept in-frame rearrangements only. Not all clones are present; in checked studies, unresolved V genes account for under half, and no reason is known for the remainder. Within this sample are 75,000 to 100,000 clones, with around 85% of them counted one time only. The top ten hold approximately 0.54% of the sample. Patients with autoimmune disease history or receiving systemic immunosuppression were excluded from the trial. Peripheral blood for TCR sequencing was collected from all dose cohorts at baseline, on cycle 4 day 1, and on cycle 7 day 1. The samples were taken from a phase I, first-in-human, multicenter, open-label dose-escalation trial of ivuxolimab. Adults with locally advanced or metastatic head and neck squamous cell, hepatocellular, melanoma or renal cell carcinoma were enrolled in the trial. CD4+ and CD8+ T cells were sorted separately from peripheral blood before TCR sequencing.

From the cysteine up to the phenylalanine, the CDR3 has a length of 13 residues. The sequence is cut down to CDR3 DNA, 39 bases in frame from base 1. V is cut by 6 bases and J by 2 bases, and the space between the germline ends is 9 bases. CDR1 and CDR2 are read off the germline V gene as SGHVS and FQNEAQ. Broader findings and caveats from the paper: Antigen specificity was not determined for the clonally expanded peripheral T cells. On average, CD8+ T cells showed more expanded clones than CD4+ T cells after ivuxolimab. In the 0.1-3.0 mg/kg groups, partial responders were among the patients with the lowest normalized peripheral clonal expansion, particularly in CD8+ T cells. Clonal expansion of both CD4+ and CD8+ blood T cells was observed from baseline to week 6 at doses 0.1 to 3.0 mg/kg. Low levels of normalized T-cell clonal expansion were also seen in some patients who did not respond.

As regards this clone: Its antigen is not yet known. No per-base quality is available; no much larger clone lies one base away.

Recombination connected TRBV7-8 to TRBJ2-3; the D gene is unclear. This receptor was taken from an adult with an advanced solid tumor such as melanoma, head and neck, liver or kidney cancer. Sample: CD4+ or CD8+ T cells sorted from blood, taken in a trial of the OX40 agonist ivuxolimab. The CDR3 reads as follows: CASSRTDTDTQYF. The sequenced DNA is TGTGCCAGCAGTCGGACCGACACAGATACGCAGTATTTT.